Below, 21 T cell receptor beta chains from the same sample are listed, as sequenced in a study of T cell responses to AZD1222 COVID-19 vaccine. Libraries were prepared by immunoSEQ multiplex PCR; TCRdb keeps only in-frame clonotypes and omits some of them. Here the sample spans about 35,000 clones, more than 75% being singletons. The sample was peripheral blood, taken 28 days after the second AZD1222 dose. Source of these receptors: an adult who received the AZD1222 COVID-19 vaccine.

The genes are TRBV6-1 and TRBJ2-7; 8 bases fit TRBD1. The ends lost 3 bases at V and 6 bases at J; junction bases unmatched: 13. The germline V gene has CDR1 MNHNS and CDR2 SASEGT. The CDR3 loop spans 16 amino acids. The CDR3 bases are TGTGCCAGCAGTGATGAGAGGCAGGGGGCGCGAAGCGAGCAGTACTTC. Protein product: CASSDERQGARSEQYF.

The chain has TRBV29-1 and TRBJ2-7; 10 bases match TRBD2. CDR1 and CDR2 (germline): SQVTM, ANQGSEA. This CDR3 is 14 amino acids long. With V trimmed by 6 bases and J by 7 bases, 12 bases remained unmatched. CDR3 in DNA: TGCAGCGTGGGGACTAGCGCCTCCCTACGGGAGCAGTACTTC. Translation gives CSVGTSASLREQYF.

This chain uses TRBV5-1 with TRBJ1-2; TRBD1 is a possible D gene (5 bases). Trimming removed 2 bases at V and 4 bases at J, with 12 bases between. The CDR3 has 14 amino acids. The V gene's germline CDR1 is SGHRS and CDR2 YFSETQ. CDR3 sequence: CASSFDSFTYGYTF. The CDR3, as DNA: TGCGCCAGCAGCTTTGACAGTTTTACCTATGGCTACACCTTC.

The CDR3 reads CASSLSGRSSYEQYF. The CDR3 bases are TGTGCCAGCAGTTTATCCGGGCGCAGCTCCTACGAGCAGTACTTC. V gene TRBV28 combines with J gene TRBJ2-7; D gene ambiguous. In germline, CDR1 is MDHEN, CDR2 SYDVKM. Trimming took off 1 base at V and 0 bases at J, with 10 bases between the two ends. This CDR3 contains 15 residues.

The rearrangement joins TRBV25-1 to TRBJ1-2, with D maybe TRBD1 (6 bases). In germline, CDR1 is MGHDK, CDR2 SYGVNS. The CDR3 runs 15 residues. Trimming took 3 bases from V and 5 from J, leaving 16 bases between them. CDR3 sequence: CASSDTGRKGYGYTF. The CDR3 DNA reads TGTGCCAGCAGTGATACAGGGAGAAAAGGGTATGGCTACACCTTC.

The chain joins TRBV5-1 to TRBJ2-7; 10 bases are a match to TRBD1. Trimming at V came to 3 bases and at J to 4 bases, leaving 7 bases not matched to a gene. Per the germline V gene, CDR1 is SGHRS and CDR2 is YFSETQ. This CDR3 is 15 amino acids long. CDR3 loop: CASSSGQGVVYEQYF. CDR3 coding DNA: TGCGCCAGCAGCTCCGGACAGGGGGTGGTGTACGAGCAGTACTTC.

This sequence joins TRBV3-1 (or the pseudogene TRBV3-2) and TRBJ1-1; 7 nucleotides line up with TRBD1. The ends lost 3 bases at V and 0 bases at J; junction bases unmatched: 13. CDR1 and CDR2 from the germline V gene are LGHDT and YNNKEL (reference sequence). CDR3 length: 18 residues. The CDR3 reads CASSQTGWASIMNTEAFF. The CDR3 DNA is TGTGCCAGCAGCCAGACAGGGTGGGCCTCCATTATGAACACTGAAGCTTTCTTT.

This clone occurred a few times. The chain couples TRBV3-1 (or the pseudogene TRBV3-2) to TRBJ1-4, with TRBD1 identical over 10 bases. The length of the CDR3 is 14 residues. Germline V gives CDR1 LGHDT, CDR2 YNNKEL (reference sequence). V trimming: 4 bases; J trimming: 7 bases; junction bases outside the gene matches: 3. The CDR3 sequence: CASSPRDRGEKLFF. DNA for the CDR3: TGTGCCAGCAGCCCCCGGGACAGGGGTGAAAAACTGTTTTTT.

Remarks on this clone: An end of the junction differs from the germline gene, which may be a read error. V usage is TRBV7-7 and J usage is TRBJ1-1; D remains ambiguous. Per germline, CDR1 SSHAT and CDR2 FNYEAQ (reference sequence). The CDR3 has 13 amino acids. DNA for the CDR3: TGTGCTAGCAGTCCGGTATTGAACACTGAAGCTTTCTTT. It codes for CASSPVLNTEAFF.

This chain links TRBV10-2 with TRBJ2-3, with TRBD2 matching 7 bases. Germline values: CDR1 WSHSY, CDR2 SAAADI. The CDR3 covers 13 residues. Trimming removed 8 bases from V and 5 bases from J; junction bases left unmatched: 7. The CDR3 loop is CASSWAGVDTQYF. In DNA, the CDR3 is TGCGCCAGCTCGTGGGCGGGGGTAGATACGCAGTATTTT.

The chain is built from TRBV5-1 and TRBJ2-5, with TRBD1 matching over 8 bases. This CDR3 comprises 15 residues. Germline loops: CDR1 SGHRS, CDR2 YFSETQ. Germline trimming cut 4 bases from V and 2 bases from J; bases unmatched to any gene: 7. CDR3 nucleotide sequence: TGCGCCAGCAGCCAGGACAGGGTCCAACAAGAGACCCAGTACTTC. Protein sequence: CASSQDRVQQETQYF.

This clone was detected only once. The V and J genes are TRBV7-9 and TRBJ1-2; no definite D call. This CDR3 comprises 13 residues. Trimming shortened V by 5 bases and J by 3 bases, and 10 bases separated the two germline ends. Germline V gives CDR1 SEHNR, CDR2 FQNEAQ (reference sequence). The CDR3 is CASSVGRDYGYTF. As DNA, the CDR3 is TGTGCCAGCAGCGTTGGACGGGACTATGGCTACACCTTC.

This chain joins TRBV6-5 and TRBJ2-2; tentative D call: TRBD1 (6 bases). This CDR3 is built from 14 residues. The V and J ends lost 6 bases and 3 bases respectively, with 11 bases between them. Germline V CDR1 and CDR2: MNHEY, SVGAGI. The CDR3 loop is CASRREGDTGELFF. The CDR3 region has the DNA TGTGCCAGCAGAAGAGAGGGGGACACCGGGGAGCTGTTTTTT.

V and J are TRBV7-2 and TRBJ2-3; D unresolved. The germline V and J ends were trimmed by 1 base and 5 bases, with 13 bases remaining between them. This CDR3 has 15 residues. Germline CDR1 SGHTA, CDR2 FQGNSA. The CDR3 region is CASSLEMGRRDTQYF. Here the CDR3 DNA reads TGTGCCAGCAGCTTAGAAATGGGCAGGAGAGATACGCAGTATTTT.

V is TRBV7-9 and J is TRBJ2-2; 8 bases map to TRBD2. With V trimmed by 4 bases and J by 7 bases, 8 bases remained unmatched. The CDR3 loop spans 15 amino acids. Germline V gene sequence: CDR1 SEHNR, CDR2 FQNEAQ (reference sequence). CDR3 in DNA: TGTGCCAGCAGCTCCTCGGGACTAGGAAGCGGGGAGCTGTTTTTT. Translation: CASSSSGLGSGELFF. The complete variable domain, with remaining parts taken from reference TRBV7-9 and TRBJ2-2, reads DTGVSQNPRHKITKRGQNVTFRCDPISEHNRLYWYRQTLGQGPEFLTYFQNEAQLEKSRLLSDRFSAERPKGSFSTLEIQRTEQGDSAMYLCASSSSGLGSGELFFGEGSRLTVL.

This sequence joins TRBV7-6 and TRBJ2-7; D is possibly TRBD1 (5 bases). The CDR3 totals 17 residues. The V gene's germline CDR1 is SGHVS and CDR2 FNYEAQ. V dropped 5 bases and J dropped 7 bases, with 27 bases sitting between them. This CDR3 reads CASSPWIRASGIGEQYF. The CDR3 DNA sequence: TGTGCCAGCAGCCCCTGGATCCGGGCCTCAGGGATAGGAGAGCAGTACTTC. Supplemented by reference TRBV7-6 and TRBJ2-7, the full variable domain reads GAGVSQSPRYKVTKRGQDVALRCDPISGHVSLYWYRQALGQGPEFLTYFNYEAQQDKSGLPNDRFSAERPEGSISTLTIQRTEQRDSAMYRCASSPWIRASGIGEQYFGPGTRLTVT.

The genes are TRBV3-1 (or the pseudogene TRBV3-2) and TRBJ1-1; D possibly corresponds to TRBD1 (5 bases). The ends were cut back, 3 bases at V and 4 bases at J, with 12 bases in the middle. CDR1 and CDR2 from the germline V gene are LGHDT and YNNKEL (reference sequence). This CDR3 comprises 14 residues. Written as DNA, the CDR3 is TGTGCCAGCAGCCACACGGGGGATGGCACTGAAGCTTTCTTT. Translation gives CASSHTGDGTEAFF.

This clone has more than one count but fewer than ten. The chain recombines TRBV6-5 with TRBJ1-1; the match to TRBD1 covers 8 bases. The CDR3 contains 13 residues. Looked up from germline, CDR1 is MNHEY and CDR2 is SVGAGI. The V and J ends lost 3 bases and 6 bases, in that order; junction bases with no gene match: 3. The CDR3 sequence is CASSYQGAAEAFF. CDR3 in DNA: TGTGCCAGCAGTTATCAGGGGGCGGCTGAAGCTTTCTTT.

This chain links TRBV2 with TRBJ1-5; 9 bases map to TRBD1. Trimming cost V 5 bases and J 5 bases; bases outside gene matches: 7. Germline-derived CDR1 and CDR2 are SNHLY and FYNNEI. The length of the CDR3 is 15 residues. The DNA for the CDR3 is TGTGCCAGCAGTTTTCTGACAGGGGGTTATCAGCCCCAGCATTTT. It is translated as CASSFLTGGYQPQHF.

The genes are TRBV2 and TRBJ1-6, with 7 positions matching TRBD1. The CDR3 contains 14 residues. Germline-derived CDR1 and CDR2 are SNHLY and FYNNEI. V shed 8 bases, J shed 10 bases, and the junction held 11 bases outside the gene matches. The DNA of the CDR3 is TGTGCCAGCGGGGAGACAGGGTTTGGCTCACCCCTCCACTTT. Residues: CASGETGFGSPLHF.

The CDR3 DNA sequence: TGTGCCAGCTCACCGGACAGCGGAAACACCATATATTTT. Protein sequence: CASSPDSGNTIYF. The chain recombines TRBV18 with TRBJ1-3, with D perhaps TRBD1 (6 bases). Germline lookup yields CDR1 KGHSH and CDR2 LQKENI. The V end was cut by 3 bases, the J end by 4 bases, with 7 bases between. This CDR3 region has 13 residues.